The clone carrying this T cell receptor (beta chain) has just a few counts. Its cognate antigen is unknown. After constant-region reverse-primer amplification, full-length variable regions underwent semi-nested PCR with Nested Universal Primer A. MiXCR was run by TCRdb on the 5' RACE reads, yielding one entry per CDR3 protein. Of about 40,000 distinct CDR3 sequences in the sample, about 20% were seen once. From germline, CDR1 is SEHNR and CDR2 FQNEAQ (reference sequence). V trimming: 7 bases; J trimming: 5 bases; junction bases outside the gene matches: 9. CDR3 length equals 14 residues. Study-level points and caveats: Tumor-infiltrating Treg TCR alpha and beta sequences overlapped most with tumor naive CD4+ T cells, then blood naive. Tumor memory CD4+ T cell TCR gene usage clustered with blood and lymph node memory CD4+ cells and lymph node naive CD4+ cells.

This receptor was taken from a female donor with breast cancer. This chain uses TRBV7-9 with TRBJ2-5; TRBD2 agrees at 8 bases. The sequencing sample was made of naive CD4+ T cells sorted from a lymph node. Specified subset: naive CD4+ T cells, CD4+CD45RA+CD25-. The CDR3 DNA reads TGTGCCAGCACGGGAGGGGGGGCCGTGGAGACCCAGTACTTC. Protein product: CASTGGGAVETQYF.